This T cell receptor beta chain was obtained from a study of cytomegalovirus exposure and HLA in healthy donors. Per germline, CDR1 GTSNPN and CDR2 SVGIG (reference sequence). With 1 base removed from V and 9 bases from J, the gap between germline ends came to 7 bases. This CDR3 region has 11 residues. As to this clone: Antigen: not known.

Study-wide results and limits: Most of the CMV-associated TCR beta chains (in a later analysis) appeared to be HLA-restricted. It is likely that the observed cluster of highly shared sequence variants was a sequencing artifact.

Despite likely unrecorded immune exposures, the donors were nominally healthy at the time of sampling. Amplification used 60 Vbeta primers and 13 Jbeta primers. Original processing notes: A follow-up analysis tallied 65 million to 80 million unique TCR beta chains, roughly 11 million shared. Some clones are missing from TCRdb's copy, which holds only in-frame ones; the method was immunoSEQ multiplex PCR. Clone size and the V and J calls come from that table; the DNA yielded D and trimming. The sample lists about 130,000 clones; about 82% were seen once. Input material: PBMCs. This receptor was obtained from a man younger than 45 in good health. The genes are TRBV30 and TRBJ2-1, with a weak D call TRBD1 (5 bases). The CDR3 sequence: CAWSGGFEQFF. In DNA form, the CDR3 reads TGTGCCTGGAGTGGGGGCTTTGAGCAGTTCTTC.